These 23 T cell receptor beta chains share one sample of origin, sequenced in a study of T cells in tumors and immune-related adverse events. Data came from immunoSEQ multiplex PCR; TCRdb stores just in-frame clones and leaves some out. Here the sample spans tens of thousands of clones, around nine tenths being singletons. Sequenced material: lymph node tissue, taken from a patient treated with anti-PD-1 therapy. All receptors derive from a female donor with metastatic renal cell carcinoma.

V and J are TRBV6-5 and TRBJ2-1; D not certain. V lost 2 bases and J 4 bases, leaving 6 bases between the germline ends. Germline V gene data show CDR1 as MNHEY and CDR2 as SVGAGI. This CDR3 comprises 13 residues. The CDR3 protein is CASSYGNYNEQFF. The CDR3 DNA is TGTGCCAGCAGTTACGGCAATTACAATGAGCAGTTCTTC.

CDR3 coding DNA: TGTGCCAGTAGTAGACTAGCGGGAGAGGTAGAGACCCAGTACTTC. Protein sequence: CASSRLAGEVETQYF. The rearrangement links TRBV19 to TRBJ2-5, with 12 nucleotides matching TRBD2. Germline assignment: CDR1 LNHDA and CDR2 SQIVND (reference sequence). Trimming removed 4 bases from V and 4 bases from J; junction bases left unmatched: 4. This CDR3 has 15 residues.

The CDR3 DNA reads TGCGCCAGCAGCCAAGATTGGGTCGGGAAGTACGAGCAGTACTTC. It is translated as CASSQDWVGKYEQYF. The chain joins TRBV4-3 to TRBJ2-7, with D possibly TRBD2 on 5 matching bases. Germline loops: CDR1 LGHNA, CDR2 YSLEER. There are 15 residues in the CDR3. V was pared by 0 bases and J by 4 bases, with 13 bases between.

The V and J genes are TRBV6-5 and TRBJ2-1; D is uncertain. Germline V gene sequence: CDR1 MNHEY, CDR2 SVGAGI. Trimming stripped 5 bases from V and 2 bases from J, with 7 bases between. The CDR3 totals 13 residues. For the CDR3, the DNA is TGTGCCAGCAGTGATCCACCCTACAATGAGCAGTTCTTC. Protein product: CASSDPPYNEQFF.

The chain couples TRBV9 to TRBJ2-7; TRBD1 matches at 8 bases. The germline CDR1 and CDR2 sequences are SGDLS and YYNGEE. The V segment lost 0 bases and the J segment 2 bases; nucleotides outside the gene matches: 1. The CDR3 extends over 14 amino acids. The CDR3 DNA is TGTGCCAGCAGCGTAGGGACAGGGACCTACGAGCAGTACTTC. Translating it yields CASSVGTGTYEQYF.

The J gene is TRBJ1-4, the V gene TRBV5-1; maybe TRBD1 (5 bases). Trimming removed 4 bases from V and 8 bases from J, with 12 bases in between. The germline CDR1 and CDR2 sequences are SGHRS and YFSETQ. The CDR3 loop spans 13 amino acids. The CDR3 loop reads CASSTGTSEKLFF. In DNA, the CDR3 is TGCGCCAGCAGCACCGGGACGTCGGAAAAACTGTTTTTT.

The chain employs TRBV28 and TRBJ2-7; D uncertain. This CDR3 region has 11 residues. CDR1 is MDHEN, CDR2 SYDVKM, per germline. Trimming left V 3 bases short and J 5 bases short, with 5 bases between. The CDR3 sequence is CASSLPNEQYF. CDR3 sequence (DNA): TGTGCCAGCAGTTTGCCTAACGAGCAGTACTTC.

The V call is TRBV19, the J call TRBJ2-3, with D maybe TRBD1 (5 bases). CDR1 LNHDA and CDR2 SQIVND come from the germline V gene (reference sequence). The CDR3 is 15 amino acids. Deletions cut 1 base from V and 0 bases from J, with 8 bases between. The CDR3: CASSIGQISTDTQYF. CDR3 DNA sequence: TGTGCCAGTAGTATAGGACAGATCAGCACAGATACGCAGTATTTT.

CDR3 nucleotides: TGTGCCAGCGCTAGACTAGTGTACGAGACCCAGTACTTC. Its translation: CASARLVYETQYF. The rearrangement uses TRBV5-6 and TRBJ2-5; D is possibly TRBD2 (6 bases). CDR1 is SGHDT, CDR2 YYEEEE, per germline. The CDR3 spans 13 residues. V was clipped by 7 bases and J by 5 bases, with 15 bases between them.

V usage is TRBV10-3 and J usage is TRBJ1-2; no clear D gene. In germline, CDR1 is ENHRY, CDR2 SYGVKD. Deletions cut 11 bases from V and 7 bases from J, with 26 bases between. The CDR3 loop spans 15 amino acids. This CDR3 reads CASVASLPPAGGYTF. CDR3 nucleotides: TGTGCCTCCGTCGCAAGTTTACCCCCGGCGGGTGGCTACACCTTC.

The chain joins TRBV5-1 to TRBJ2-5, with 7 positions matching TRBD1. V lost 4 bases to trimming and J lost 5 bases; unmatched junction nucleotides: 8. Germline assignment: CDR1 SGHRS and CDR2 YFSETQ. The CDR3 extends over 14 amino acids. CDR3 sequence: CASSPQGQAETQYF. The CDR3, as DNA: TGCGCCAGCAGCCCCCAAGGACAGGCCGAGACCCAGTACTTC.

The J gene is TRBJ2-7, the V gene TRBV5-1, with 16 bases fitting TRBD2. CDR1 and CDR2 (germline): SGHRS, YFSETQ. With 4 bases clipped from V and 4 bases from J, the junction kept 5 bases outside the gene matches. This CDR3 contains 16 residues. The CDR3 spells CASSKGLAGGPYEQYF. Written as DNA, the CDR3 is TGCGCCAGCAGCAAGGGACTAGCGGGAGGGCCTTACGAGCAGTACTTC.

This chain joins TRBV27 and TRBJ1-5; no clear D gene. The CDR3 is 16 amino acids. V lost 6 bases to trimming and J lost 10 bases, with 25 bases between them. Germline lookup yields CDR1 MNHEY and CDR2 SMNVEV (reference sequence). CDR3 nucleotides: TGTGCCAGCAGCCCCCTGGTGACCAGGAACCCCCAACCCCAGCATTTT. This encodes CASSPLVTRNPQPQHF.

The gene calls are TRBV11-2 and TRBJ1-5, with no clear D. Germline values: CDR1 SGHAT, CDR2 FQNNGV. This CDR3 contains 15 residues. V dropped 0 bases and J dropped 1 base, with 7 bases sitting between them. The chain's CDR3 is CASSLDTGSNQPQHF. The CDR3 DNA is TGTGCCAGCAGCTTAGACACCGGGAGCAATCAGCCCCAGCATTTT.

In this sample, this clone turned up once. The chain carries TRBV7-9 and TRBJ2-5; the D gene is possibly TRBD2 (5 bases). V gave up 2 bases and J gave up 4 bases, with 8 bases separating them. From germline, CDR1 is SEHNR and CDR2 FQNEAQ (reference sequence). The CDR3 has 13 residues. CDR3: CASSLYGVETQYF. Here the CDR3 DNA reads TGTGCCAGCAGCTTATACGGGGTAGAGACCCAGTACTTC.

The V gene is TRBV28, the J gene TRBJ1-1; D is ambiguous. CDR3 size: 18 residues. The V gene's germline CDR1 is MDHEN and CDR2 SYDVKM. V dropped 2 bases and J dropped 0 bases, with 19 bases sitting between them. The CDR3 coding sequence is TGTGCCAGCAGTTTAAAATTAAGACAAGACGGGTTGAACACTGAAGCTTTCTTT. The encoded protein is CASSLKLRQDGLNTEAFF.

This chain joins TRBV21-1 and TRBJ1-2. TRBV21-1 is deemed a pseudogene. The CDR3 consists of 14 residues. CDR3 amino acids: CASSKVGMGYGYTF. The DNA for the CDR3 is TGTGCCAGCAGCAAAGTGGGGATGGGCTATGGCTACACCTTC.

V gene TRBV5-1 combines with J gene TRBJ1-1, with 7 bases that match TRBD1. The germline gives CDR1 SGHRS, CDR2 YFSETQ. The CDR3 runs 15 residues. J lost 3 bases, V lost 5 bases, and 10 bases had no gene match. The CDR3 protein is CASRWEGTVHTEAFF. The CDR3 DNA sequence: TGCGCCAGCAGGTGGGAGGGGACAGTCCACACTGAAGCTTTCTTT.

This clone was seen once. This chain uses TRBV11-3 with TRBJ2-1; 10 positions match TRBD2. V lost 5 bases to trimming and J lost 4 bases; unmatched junction nucleotides: 8. Germline V lookup: CDR1 SGHNT, CDR2 YENEEA. The CDR3 length is 16 residues. The CDR3 DNA follows: TGTGCCAGCAGCGCTACCGGGACTAGCGTTTACAATGAGCAGTTCTTC. Translation: CASSATGTSVYNEQFF.

The rearrangement links TRBV27 to TRBJ1-1; 7 bases agree with TRBD1. CDR1 and CDR2 from the germline V gene are MNHEY and SMNVEV (reference sequence). Unmatched junction bases numbered 7, after V lost 6 bases and J lost 12 bases. The CDR3 extends over 11 amino acids. The CDR3 DNA follows: TGTGCCAGCAGCTCGACAGGGAAGACTTTCTTT. It is translated as CASSSTGKTFF.

The chain is built from TRBV7-9 and TRBJ2-3; 8 positions match TRBD2. Germline V gene sequence: CDR1 SEHNR, CDR2 FQNEAQ (reference sequence). The CDR3 length is 13 residues. The junction had 9 bases not matched to a gene; V was cut back by 6 bases and J by 10 bases. CDR3 loop: CASRGISGISQYF. CDR3 sequence (DNA): TGTGCCAGCAGAGGGATTAGCGGGATTTCGCAGTATTTT.

The chain recombines TRBV6-1 with TRBJ1-4, with D uncertain. The CDR3 contains 14 residues. Trimming pared 4 bases from V and 6 bases from J, leaving 12 bases between. Looked up from germline, CDR1 is MNHNS and CDR2 is SASEGT. The CDR3 bases are TGTGCCAGCAGTGGTGGCAGAGAGTATGAAAAACTGTTTTTT. It codes for CASSGGREYEKLFF.

The rearrangement links TRBV27 to TRBJ2-5, with 7 bases matching TRBD2. V gave up 3 bases and J gave up 3 bases; unmatched junction bases: 7. Per germline, CDR1 MNHEY and CDR2 SMNVEV (reference sequence). This CDR3 spans 15 amino acids. In DNA, the CDR3 is TGTGCCAGCAGTTTTAAGGTGGGAGGGGAAGAGACCCAGTACTTC. Its protein is CASSFKVGGEETQYF.